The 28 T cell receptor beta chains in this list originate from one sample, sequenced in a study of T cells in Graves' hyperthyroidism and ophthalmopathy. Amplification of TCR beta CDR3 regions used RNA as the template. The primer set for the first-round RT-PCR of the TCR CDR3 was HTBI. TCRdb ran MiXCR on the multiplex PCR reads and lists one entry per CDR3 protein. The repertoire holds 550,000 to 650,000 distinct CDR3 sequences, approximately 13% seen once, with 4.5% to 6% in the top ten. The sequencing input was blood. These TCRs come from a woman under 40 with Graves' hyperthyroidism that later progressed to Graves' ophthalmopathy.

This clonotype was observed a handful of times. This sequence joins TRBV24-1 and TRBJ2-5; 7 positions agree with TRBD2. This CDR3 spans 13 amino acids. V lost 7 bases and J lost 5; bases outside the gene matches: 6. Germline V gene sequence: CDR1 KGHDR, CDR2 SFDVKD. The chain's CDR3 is CATRASGGETQYF. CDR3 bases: TGTGCCACCAGAGCTAGCGGCGGGGAGACCCAGTACTTC.

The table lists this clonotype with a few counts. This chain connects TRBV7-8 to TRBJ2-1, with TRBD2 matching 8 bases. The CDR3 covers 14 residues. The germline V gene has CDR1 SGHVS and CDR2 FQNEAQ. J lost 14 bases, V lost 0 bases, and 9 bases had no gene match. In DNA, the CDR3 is TGTGCCAGCAGCTTAGCATCCTCCGGGACTAGAGAGTTCTTC. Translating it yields CASSLASSGTREFF.

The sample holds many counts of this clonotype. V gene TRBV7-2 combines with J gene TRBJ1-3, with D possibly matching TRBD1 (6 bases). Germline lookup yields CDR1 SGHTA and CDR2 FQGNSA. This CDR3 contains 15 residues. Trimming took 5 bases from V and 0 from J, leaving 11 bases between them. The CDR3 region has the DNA TGTGCCAGCAGCCTAGGACAGTACTCTGGAAACACCATATATTTT. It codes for CASSLGQYSGNTIYF.

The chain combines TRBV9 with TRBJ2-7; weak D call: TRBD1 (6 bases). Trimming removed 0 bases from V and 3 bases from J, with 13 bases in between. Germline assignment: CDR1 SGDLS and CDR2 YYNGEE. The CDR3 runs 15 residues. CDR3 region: CASSVALGQYYEQYF. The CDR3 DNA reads TGTGCCAGCAGCGTAGCTCTTGGACAGTACTACGAGCAGTACTTC.

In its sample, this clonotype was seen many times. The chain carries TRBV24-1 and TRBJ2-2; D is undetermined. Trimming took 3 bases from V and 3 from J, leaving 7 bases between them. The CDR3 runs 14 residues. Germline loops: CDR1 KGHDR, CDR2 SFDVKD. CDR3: CATSDPTHTGELFF. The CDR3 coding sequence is TGTGCCACCAGTGATCCGACCCACACCGGGGAGCTGTTTTTT.

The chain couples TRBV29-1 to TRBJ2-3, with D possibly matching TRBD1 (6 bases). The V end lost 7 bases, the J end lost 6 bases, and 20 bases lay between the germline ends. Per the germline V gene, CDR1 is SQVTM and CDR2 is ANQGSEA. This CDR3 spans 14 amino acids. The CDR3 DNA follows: TGCAGCGCCCTCGCTACGGCAAGGGGGGATACGCAGTATTTT. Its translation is CSALATARGDTQYF.

CDR3 sequence: CASTTGYNEQFF. The CDR3 DNA reads TGTGCCAGTACGACAGGTTACAATGAGCAGTTCTTC. The chain is built from TRBV19 and TRBJ2-1, with a tentative D call TRBD1 (6 bases). From germline, CDR1 is LNHDA and CDR2 SQIVND (reference sequence). V lost 7 bases and J lost 4, with 8 bases in between. The CDR3 extends over 12 amino acids.

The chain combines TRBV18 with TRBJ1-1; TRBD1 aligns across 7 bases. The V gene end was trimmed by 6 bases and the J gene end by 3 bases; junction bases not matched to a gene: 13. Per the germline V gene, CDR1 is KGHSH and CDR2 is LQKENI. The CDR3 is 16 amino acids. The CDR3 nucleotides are TGTGCCAGCTCGCGTAACGACAGGGCGGGAGACACTGAAGCTTTCTTT. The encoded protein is CASSRNDRAGDTEAFF.

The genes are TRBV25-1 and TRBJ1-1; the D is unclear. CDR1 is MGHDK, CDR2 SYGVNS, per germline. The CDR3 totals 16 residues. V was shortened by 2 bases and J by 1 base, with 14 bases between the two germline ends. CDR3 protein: CASSERKGFKNTEAFF. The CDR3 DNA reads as TGTGCCAGCAGTGAACGAAAGGGATTTAAGAACACTGAAGCTTTCTTT.

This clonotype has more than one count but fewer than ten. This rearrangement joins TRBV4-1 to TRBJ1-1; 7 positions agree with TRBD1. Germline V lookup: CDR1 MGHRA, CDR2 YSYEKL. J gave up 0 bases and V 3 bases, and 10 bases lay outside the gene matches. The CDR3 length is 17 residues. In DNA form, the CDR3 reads TGCGCCAGCAGCCAGGACACTCCGGGACAGATGAACACTGAAGCTTTCTTT. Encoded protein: CASSQDTPGQMNTEAFF.

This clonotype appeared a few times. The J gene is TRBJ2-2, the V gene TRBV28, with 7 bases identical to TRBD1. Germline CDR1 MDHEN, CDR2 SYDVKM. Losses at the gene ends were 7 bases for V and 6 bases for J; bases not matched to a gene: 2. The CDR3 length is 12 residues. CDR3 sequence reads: CASNRGSGELFF. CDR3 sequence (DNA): TGTGCCAGCAACAGGGGTTCCGGGGAGCTGTTTTTT.

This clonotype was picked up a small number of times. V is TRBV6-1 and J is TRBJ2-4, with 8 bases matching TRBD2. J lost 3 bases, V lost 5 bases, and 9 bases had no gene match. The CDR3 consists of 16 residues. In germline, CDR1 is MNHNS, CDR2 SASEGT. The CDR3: CASSTGGGGDKNIQYF. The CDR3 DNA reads TGTGCCAGCAGTACGGGGGGGGGAGGAGACAAAAACATTCAGTACTTC.

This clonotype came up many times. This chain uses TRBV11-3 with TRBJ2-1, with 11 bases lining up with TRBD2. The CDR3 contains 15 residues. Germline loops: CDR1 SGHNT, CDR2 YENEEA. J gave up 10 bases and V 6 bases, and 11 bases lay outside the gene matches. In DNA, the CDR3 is TGTGCCAGCAGTCCCAGACTAGCGGGGACCTTAGAGCAGTTCTTC. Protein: CASSPRLAGTLEQFF.

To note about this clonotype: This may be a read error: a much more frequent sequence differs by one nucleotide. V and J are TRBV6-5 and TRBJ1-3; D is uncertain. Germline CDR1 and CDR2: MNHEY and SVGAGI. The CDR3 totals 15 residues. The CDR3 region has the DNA TGTGCCAACAGTTACCTGGGATTTAGTGGAAACACCATATATTTT. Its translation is CANSYLGFSGNTIYF.

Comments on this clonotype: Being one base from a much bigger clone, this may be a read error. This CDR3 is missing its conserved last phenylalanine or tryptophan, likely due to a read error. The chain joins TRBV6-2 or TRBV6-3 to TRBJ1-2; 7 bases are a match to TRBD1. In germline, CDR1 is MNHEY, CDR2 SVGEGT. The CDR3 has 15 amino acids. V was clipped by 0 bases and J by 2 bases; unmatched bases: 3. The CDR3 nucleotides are TGTGCCAGCAGTTACTCGCAGGGGGTAAACTATGGCTACACCTCC. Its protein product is CASSYSQGVNYGYTS.

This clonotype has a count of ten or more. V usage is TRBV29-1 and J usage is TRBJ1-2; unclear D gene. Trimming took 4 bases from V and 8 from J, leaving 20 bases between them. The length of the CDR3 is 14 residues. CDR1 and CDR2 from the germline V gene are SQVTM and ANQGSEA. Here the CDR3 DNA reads TGCAGCGTTGGTTTTGGGCAGCTTTCCTCCGGCTACACCTTC. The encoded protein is CSVGFGQLSSGYTF.

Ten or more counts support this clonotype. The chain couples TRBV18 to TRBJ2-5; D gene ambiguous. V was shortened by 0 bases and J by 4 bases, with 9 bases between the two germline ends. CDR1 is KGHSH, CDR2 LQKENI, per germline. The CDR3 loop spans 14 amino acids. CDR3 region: CASSPPSNRETQYF. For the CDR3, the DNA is TGTGCCAGCTCACCACCGAGTAATCGAGAGACCCAGTACTTC.

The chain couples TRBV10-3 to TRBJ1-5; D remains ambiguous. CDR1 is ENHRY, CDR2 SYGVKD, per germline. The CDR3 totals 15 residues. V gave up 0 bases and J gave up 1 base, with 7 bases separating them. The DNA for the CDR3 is TGTGCCATCAGTGAGTCCGGGGAGAGCAATCAGCCCCAGCATTTT. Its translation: CAISESGESNQPQHF.

The CDR3 region is CASSQEGVSNQPQHF. In DNA, the CDR3 is TGTGCCAGCAGCCAGGAGGGTGTCAGCAATCAGCCCCAGCATTTT. J is TRBJ1-5 and V is TRBV6-2 or TRBV6-3; no clear D. With 6 bases removed from V and 1 base from J, the gap between germline ends came to 13 bases. The CDR3 runs 15 residues. Germline CDR1 is MNHEY and CDR2 is SVGEGT.

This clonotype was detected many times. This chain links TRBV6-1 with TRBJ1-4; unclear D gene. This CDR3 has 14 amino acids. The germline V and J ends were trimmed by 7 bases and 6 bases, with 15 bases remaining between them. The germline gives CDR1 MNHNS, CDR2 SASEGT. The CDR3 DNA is TGTGCCAGCATCAACTTGCCGGAGGATGAAAAACTGTTTTTT. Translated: CASINLPEDEKLFF.

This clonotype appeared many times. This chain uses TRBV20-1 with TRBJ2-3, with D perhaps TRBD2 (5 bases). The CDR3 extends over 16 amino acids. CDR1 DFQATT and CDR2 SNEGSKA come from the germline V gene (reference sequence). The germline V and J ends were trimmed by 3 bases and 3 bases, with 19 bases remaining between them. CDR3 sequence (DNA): TGCAGTGCTAGGGACTCTAGACCCGGAAGAACAGATACGCAGTATTTT. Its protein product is CSARDSRPGRTDTQYF.

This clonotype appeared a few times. The CDR3 bases are TGTGCCAGTAGTATAGATCTAGAGGGACAGCCCCAGCATTTT. It translates to CASSIDLEGQPQHF. The chain links TRBV19 to TRBJ1-5; D uncertain. The CDR3 length is 14 residues. Germline V gives CDR1 LNHDA, CDR2 SQIVND (reference sequence). The V and J ends lost 0 bases and 7 bases respectively, with 10 bases between them.

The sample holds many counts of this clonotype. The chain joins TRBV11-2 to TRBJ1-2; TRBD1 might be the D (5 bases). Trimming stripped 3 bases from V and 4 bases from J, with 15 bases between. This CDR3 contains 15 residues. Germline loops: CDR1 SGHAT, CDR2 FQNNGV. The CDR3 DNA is TGTGCCAGCAGCTTTGGGGGGGACCGTCTCTATGGCTACACCTTC. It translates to CASSFGGDRLYGYTF.

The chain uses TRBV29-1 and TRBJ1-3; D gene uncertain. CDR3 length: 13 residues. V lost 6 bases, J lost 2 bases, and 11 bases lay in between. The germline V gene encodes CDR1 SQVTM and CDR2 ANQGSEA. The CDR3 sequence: CSVTRVPGNTIYF. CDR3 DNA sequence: TGCAGCGTAACTAGGGTGCCTGGAAACACCATATATTTT.

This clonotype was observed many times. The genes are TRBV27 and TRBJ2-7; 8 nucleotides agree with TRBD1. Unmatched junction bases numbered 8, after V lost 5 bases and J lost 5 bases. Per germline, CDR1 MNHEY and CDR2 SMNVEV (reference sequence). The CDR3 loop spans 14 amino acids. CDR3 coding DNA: TGTGCCAGCAGTCCTCGGACAGGGACACACGAGCAGTACTTC. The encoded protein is CASSPRTGTHEQYF.

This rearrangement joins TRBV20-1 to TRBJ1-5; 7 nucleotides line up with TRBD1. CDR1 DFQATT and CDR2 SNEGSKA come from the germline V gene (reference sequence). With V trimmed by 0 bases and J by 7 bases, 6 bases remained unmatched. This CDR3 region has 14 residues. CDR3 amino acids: CSARDKGAGQPQHF. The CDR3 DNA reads TGCAGTGCTAGAGATAAGGGGGCTGGACAGCCCCAGCATTTT.

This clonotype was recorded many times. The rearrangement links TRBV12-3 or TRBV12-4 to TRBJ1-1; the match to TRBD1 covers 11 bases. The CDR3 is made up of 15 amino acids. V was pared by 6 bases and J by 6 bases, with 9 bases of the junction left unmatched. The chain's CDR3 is CASSLPGQGASEAFF. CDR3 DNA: TGTGCCAGCAGCCTCCCCGGACAGGGGGCCTCTGAAGCTTTCTTT.

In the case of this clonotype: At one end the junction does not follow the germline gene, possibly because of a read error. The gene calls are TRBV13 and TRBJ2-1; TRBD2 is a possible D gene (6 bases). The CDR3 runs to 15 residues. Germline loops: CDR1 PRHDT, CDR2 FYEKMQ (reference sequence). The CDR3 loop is CASSRPLDGSNEQFF. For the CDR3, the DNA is TGCGCCAGCAGCCGCCCGTTGGACGGGAGCAATGAGCAGTTCTTC.